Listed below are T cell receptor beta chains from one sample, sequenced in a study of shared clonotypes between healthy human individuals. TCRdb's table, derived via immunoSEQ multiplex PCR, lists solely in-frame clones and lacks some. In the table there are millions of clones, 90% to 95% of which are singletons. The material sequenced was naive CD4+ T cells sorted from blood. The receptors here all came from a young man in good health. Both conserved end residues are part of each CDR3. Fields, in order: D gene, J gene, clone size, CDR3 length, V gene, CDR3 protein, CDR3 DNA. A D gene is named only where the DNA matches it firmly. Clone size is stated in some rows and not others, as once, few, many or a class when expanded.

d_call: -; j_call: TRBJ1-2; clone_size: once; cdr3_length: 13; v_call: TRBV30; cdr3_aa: CAWAPGLRDGYTF; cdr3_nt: TGTGCCTGGGCCCCGGGGCTTCGGGATGGCTACACCTTC
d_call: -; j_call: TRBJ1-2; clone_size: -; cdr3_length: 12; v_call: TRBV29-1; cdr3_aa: CSVVDSNYGYTF; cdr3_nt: TGCAGCGTTGTAGACAGTAACTATGGCTACACCTTC
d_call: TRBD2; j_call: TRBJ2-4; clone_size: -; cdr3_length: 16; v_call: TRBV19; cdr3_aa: CASSIWSTGGGNIQYF; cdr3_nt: TGTGCCAGTAGTATATGGAGTACGGGGGGTGGAAACATTCAGTACTTC
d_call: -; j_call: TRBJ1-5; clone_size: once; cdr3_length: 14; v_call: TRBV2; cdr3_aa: CASSRRTENQPQHF; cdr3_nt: TGTGCCAGCAGCCGCCGGACAGAAAATCAGCCCCAGCATTTT
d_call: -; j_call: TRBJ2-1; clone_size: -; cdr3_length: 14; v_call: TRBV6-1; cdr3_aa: CASSEAKGNNEQFF; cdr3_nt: TGTGCCAGCAGTGAAGCAAAAGGTAACAATGAGCAGTTCTTC
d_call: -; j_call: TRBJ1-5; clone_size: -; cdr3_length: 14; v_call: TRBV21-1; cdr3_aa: CASTSRFSNQPQHF; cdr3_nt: TGTGCCAGCACTTCGAGGTTTAGCAATCAGCCCCAGCATTTT
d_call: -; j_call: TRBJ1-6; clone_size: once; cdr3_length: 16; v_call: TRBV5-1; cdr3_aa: CASSLVGNSYNSPLHF; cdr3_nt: TGCGCCAGCAGCTTGGTTGGGAATTCCTATAATTCACCCCTCCACTTT
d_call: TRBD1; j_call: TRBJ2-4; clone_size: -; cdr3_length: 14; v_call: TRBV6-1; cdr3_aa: CASSEPGGADIQYF; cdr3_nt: TGTGCCAGCAGTGAACCAGGGGGCGCAGACATTCAGTACTTC
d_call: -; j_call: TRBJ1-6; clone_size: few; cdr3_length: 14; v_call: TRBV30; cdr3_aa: CAWSLRESNSPLHF; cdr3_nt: TGTGCCTGGAGTCTCCGGGAATCTAATTCACCCCTCCACTTT
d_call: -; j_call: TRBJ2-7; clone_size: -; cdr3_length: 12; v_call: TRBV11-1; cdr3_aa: CASSPQASEQYF; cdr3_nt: TGTGCCAGCAGCCCCCAGGCCAGCGAGCAGTACTTC
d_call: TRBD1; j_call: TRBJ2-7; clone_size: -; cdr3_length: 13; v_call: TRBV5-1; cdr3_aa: CASSNRDRAEQYF; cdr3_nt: TGCGCCAGCAGCAACCGGGACAGGGCCGAGCAGTACTTC
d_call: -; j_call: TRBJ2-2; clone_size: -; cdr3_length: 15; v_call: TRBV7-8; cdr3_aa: CASSLGYPVTGELFF; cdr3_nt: TGTGCCAGCAGCTTGGGGTACCCAGTTACCGGGGAGCTGTTTTTT
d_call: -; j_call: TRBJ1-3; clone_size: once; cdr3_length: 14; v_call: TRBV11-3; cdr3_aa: CASSPTGTGNTIYF; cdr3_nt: TGTGCCAGCAGCCCCACAGGGACAGGAAACACCATATATTTT
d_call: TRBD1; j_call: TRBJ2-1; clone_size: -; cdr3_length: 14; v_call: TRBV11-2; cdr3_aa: CASGKGASYNEQFF; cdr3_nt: TGTGCCAGCGGAAAGGGGGCCTCCTACAATGAGCAGTTCTTC
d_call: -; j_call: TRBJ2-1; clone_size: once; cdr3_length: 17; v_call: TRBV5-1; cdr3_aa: CASSFHWEGGPLNEQFF; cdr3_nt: TGCGCCAGCAGCTTCCATTGGGAGGGGGGGCCCCTCAATGAGCAGTTCTTC
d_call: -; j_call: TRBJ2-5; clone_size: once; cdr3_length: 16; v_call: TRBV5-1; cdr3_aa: CASSLRVSGNGATQYF; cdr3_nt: TGCGCCAGCAGCTTGAGGGTTAGCGGAAATGGGGCGACCCAGTACTTC
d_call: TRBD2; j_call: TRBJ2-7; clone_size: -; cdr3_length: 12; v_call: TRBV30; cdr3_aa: CAWGGRNYEQYF; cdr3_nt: TGTGCCTGGGGCGGGAGGAATTACGAGCAGTACTTC
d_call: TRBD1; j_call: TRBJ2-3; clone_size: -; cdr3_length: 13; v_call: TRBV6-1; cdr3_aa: CASRTGGTDTQYF; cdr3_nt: TGTGCCAGCAGGACAGGGGGAACAGATACGCAGTATTTT
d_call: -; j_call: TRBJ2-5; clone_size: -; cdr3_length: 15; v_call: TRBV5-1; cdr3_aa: CASSPGGPKQETQYF; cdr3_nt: TGCGCCAGCAGCCCTGGAGGACCGAAACAAGAGACCCAGTACTTC
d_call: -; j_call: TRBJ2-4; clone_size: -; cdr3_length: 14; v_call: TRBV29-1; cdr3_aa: CSVESPSLKNIQYF; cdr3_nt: TGCAGCGTTGAATCCCCTAGCCTGAAAAACATTCAGTACTTC
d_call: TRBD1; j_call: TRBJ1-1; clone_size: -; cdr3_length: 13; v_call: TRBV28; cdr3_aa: CASSGRGLGEAFF; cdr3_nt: TGTGCCAGTTCGGGAAGGGGGCTTGGTGAAGCTTTCTTT
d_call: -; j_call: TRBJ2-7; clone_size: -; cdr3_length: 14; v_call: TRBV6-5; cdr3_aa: CASSASGVLYEQYF; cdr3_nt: TGTGCCAGCAGTGCCTCGGGGGTCCTTTACGAGCAGTACTTC
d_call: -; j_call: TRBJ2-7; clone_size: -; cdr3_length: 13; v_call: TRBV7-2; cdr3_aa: CASSLEGGGQFYF; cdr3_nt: TGTGCCAGCAGCTTAGAGGGGGGAGGGCAATTTTACTTC
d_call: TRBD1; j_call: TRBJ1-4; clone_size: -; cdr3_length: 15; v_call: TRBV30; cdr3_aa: CAWSLLQGSLEKLFF; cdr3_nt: TGTGCCTGGAGTTTACTACAGGGGTCGTTAGAAAAACTGTTTTTT
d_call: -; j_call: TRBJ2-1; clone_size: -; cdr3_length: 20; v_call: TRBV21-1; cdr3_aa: CASIKKPPCLRDGALREQFF; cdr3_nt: TGTGCCAGCATCAAAAAACCCCCCTGTCTCCGGGACGGAGCCCTTCGGGAGCAGTTCTTC
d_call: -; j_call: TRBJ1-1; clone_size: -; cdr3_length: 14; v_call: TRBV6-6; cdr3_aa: CASSSRWGSGEAFF; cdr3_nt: TGTGCCAGCAGTTCTCGGTGGGGGTCCGGTGAAGCTTTCTTT
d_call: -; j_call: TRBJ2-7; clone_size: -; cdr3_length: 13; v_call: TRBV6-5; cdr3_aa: CASSYGVTYEQYF; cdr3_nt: TGTGCCAGCAGTTACGGAGTAACCTACGAGCAGTACTTC